A single sample gave rise to the 11 T cell receptor beta chains below, sequenced in a study of T-cell reconstitution after alpha-beta-depleted transplantation in children. Unique molecular identifiers were incorporated when the TCRbeta library was constructed. From the PCR reads, TCRdb called clonotypes with MiXCR, one entry per CDR3 protein. The sample includes approximately 270,000 distinct CDR3 sequences, 9.9% of them seen just once. The source material was PBMCs from the stem cell graft donor, sampled from the stem cell graft. These receptor sequences come from a human donor who donated a stem cell graft to a child with SCID.

The J gene is TRBJ2-2, the V gene TRBV10-3; D gene unclear. There are 16 residues in the CDR3. Germline V gives CDR1 ENHRY, CDR2 SYGVKD. Trimming removed 1 base at V and 10 bases at J, with 19 bases between. The CDR3 DNA sequence: TGTGCCATCAGTGAGTTTCTCCGCAGGTCCATTTCGGAGCTGTTTTTT. Amino acid sequence: CAISEFLRRSISELFF.

This clonotype was detected many times. The rearrangement links TRBV18 to TRBJ2-1; D ambiguous. Trimming cost V 2 bases and J 2 bases, with 10 bases left between them. Germline CDR1 reads KGHSH; CDR2 reads LQKENI. This CDR3 has 15 amino acids. The CDR3 region has the DNA TGTGCCAGCTCACCAGAGACTGCTCCCTACAATGAGCAGTTCTTC. It codes for CASSPETAPYNEQFF.

This clonotype has a count of ten or more. This chain connects TRBV24-1 to TRBJ2-1; D perhaps matches TRBD1 (7 bases). The V end was cut by 1 base, the J end by 5 bases, with 8 bases between. Germline CDR1 KGHDR, CDR2 SFDVKD. CDR3 length: 14 amino acids. The DNA for the CDR3 is TGTGCCACCAGTGATTTCAGGGGGGACAATGAGCAGTTCTTC. Encoded protein: CATSDFRGDNEQFF.

The chain has TRBV5-1 and TRBJ2-3; D gene unclear. Trimming stripped 0 bases from V and 4 bases from J, with 9 bases between. Per germline, CDR1 SGHRS and CDR2 YFSETQ. This CDR3 has 14 amino acids. CDR3 sequence reads: CASSLDRPPDTQYF. The CDR3 DNA reads as TGCGCCAGCAGCTTGGATAGGCCGCCAGATACGCAGTATTTT.

This clonotype was detected many times. The chain links TRBV10-3 to TRBJ2-3; 12 nucleotides match TRBD2. CDR3 length: 15 residues. CDR1 is ENHRY and CDR2 is SYGVKD in the germline V gene. J gave up 1 base and V 6 bases, and 2 bases lay outside the gene matches. In nucleotides, the CDR3 is TGTGCCATCAGCCGACTAGCGGGGGGCACAGATACGCAGTATTTT. Protein product: CAISRLAGGTDTQYF.

The chain recombines TRBV5-1 with TRBJ1-1; perhaps TRBD1 as D (6 bases). V was cut by 3 bases and J by 3 bases, with 18 bases left in between. The CDR3 has 16 amino acids. Germline-derived CDR1 and CDR2 are SGHRS and YFSETQ. CDR3: CASSSTGGQKYTEAFF. In nucleotides, the CDR3 is TGCGCCAGCAGCTCCACCGGAGGACAGAAGTACACTGAAGCTTTCTTT. Drawing the rest from reference TRBV5-1 and TRBJ1-1, the complete variable domain is KAGVTQTPRYLIKTRGQQVTLSCSPISGHRSVSWYQQTPGQGLQFLFEYFSETQRNKGNFPGRFSGRQFSNSRSEMNVSTLELGDSALYLCASSSTGGQKYTEAFFGQGTRLTVV.

The sample holds many counts of this clonotype. The V and J genes are TRBV7-3 and TRBJ1-1; 10 bases agree with TRBD1. Germline V gives CDR1 SGHTA, CDR2 FQGTGA. The V segment lost 5 bases and the J segment 6 bases; nucleotides outside the gene matches: 6. The CDR3 spans 14 residues. The CDR3 here is CASSPTGGFAEAFF. The CDR3 DNA reads as TGTGCCAGCAGCCCGACAGGGGGCTTCGCTGAAGCTTTCTTT.

This clonotype has only a few counts. V and J are TRBV19 and TRBJ2-3, with TRBD2 matching over 12 bases. V lost 10 bases to trimming and J lost 6 bases; unmatched junction nucleotides: 8. The CDR3 loop spans 14 amino acids. From germline, CDR1 is LNHDA and CDR2 SQIVND (reference sequence). The CDR3 reads CATARLAGVDTQYF. The CDR3 coding sequence is TGTGCCACCGCACGACTAGCGGGGGTGGATACGCAGTATTTT.

The chain couples TRBV9 to TRBJ1-4; D is ambiguous. The CDR3 sequence is 15 residues long. The V end lost 0 bases, the J end lost 0 bases, and 6 bases lay between the germline ends. CDR1 and CDR2 (germline): SGDLS, YYNGEE. The CDR3 DNA follows: TGTGCCAGCAGCGTAGTGGGAACAACTAATGAAAAACTGTTTTTT. It yields the protein CASSVVGTTNEKLFF.

This clonotype was counted between two and nine times. This chain uses TRBV20-1 with TRBJ2-1; 9 bases line up with TRBD1. CDR1 is DFQATT, CDR2 SNEGSKA, per germline (reference sequence). Trimming took 1 base from V and 6 from J; bases not matched to a gene: 4. This CDR3 is built from 14 residues. In DNA form, the CDR3 reads TGCAGTGCTAGAGGGGGACAGGGTAGCAATGAGCAGTTCTTC. Its translation is CSARGGQGSNEQFF.

This clonotype occurred a few times. The gene calls are TRBV3-1 and TRBJ2-5, with TRBD2 as a possible D gene (6 bases). CDR1 is LGHDT, CDR2 YNNKEL, per germline (reference sequence). This CDR3 is 14 amino acids long. V was pared by 5 bases and J by 5 bases, with 15 bases between. In DNA, the CDR3 is TGTGCCAGCAGCGCAGAAGGAGGGGAGGAGACCCAGTACTTC. This encodes CASSAEGGEETQYF.